This T cell receptor (beta chain) was captured by sequencing in a study of blood T cell repertoires in COVID-19. V dropped 2 bases and J dropped 4; count of bases not matched to a gene: 3. This CDR3 has 13 amino acids. Germline V gene data show CDR1 as GTSNPN and CDR2 as SVGIG (reference sequence). Individuals drawn from about two dozen US areas were roughly 18 to 95 years old. Symptom resolution, clearance, or two negative PCRs marked the recovered donors of Cohort 3. On this clone: At the DNA level, this CDR3 is encoded by other sequences in the same sample as well.

Measured with immunoSEQ multiplex PCR; TCRdb has only the in-frame clones, and not every one. The sample holds 200,000 or so clones; around 81% are singletons and the top ten take 7.5%. Sequenced input: PBMCs or T cells enriched from blood (not recorded which). The clonotype comes from a man aged 40-55 years who had recovered from COVID-19. This chain joins TRBV30 and TRBJ1-2; TRBD1 aligns across 8 bases. The CDR3 loop is CAWSRDRPYGYTF. CDR3 coding DNA: TGTGCCTGGAGTCGGGACAGGCCCTATGGCTACACCTTC.